This record concerns one T cell receptor beta chain sequence. What it recognizes is unknown. There are 14 residues in the CDR3. This record belongs to a study of graft-versus-host responses after intestinal transplantation. Study-wide points: Recipient-marrow GvH clones were detected, some having first appeared in ileum or blood.

Clones were sequenced by immunoSEQ multiplex PCR, and TCRdb holds only the in-frame ones, with some missing. The sample consists of 95,000 to 110,000 clones, more than 85% of them appearing once. The receptor was isolated from a human donor who received an intestinal transplant. J is TRBJ2-3 and V is TRBV12-1; TRBD2 is taken as the D call from the table, unchecked against the DNA. TRBV12-1 is a recognized pseudogene. This specimen consisted of unstimulated CD4+ T cells sorted from spleen or lymph node cells, obtained before intestinal transplant. The CDR3 protein is CASSGGSRGDTQYF. CDR3 DNA: TGTGCCAGCAGCGGAGGGTCCCGAGGAGATACGCAGTATTTT.